What follows is one T cell receptor (beta chain) and its context. This clone was recorded only once. Its antigen is unknown. Per-nucleotide qualities are absent, and no much larger clonotype sits a single base away. Library preparation employed the immunoSEQ multiplex PCR assay. Genomic DNA from the sorted T-cell subsets was used to amplify rearranged TCR beta chain products, which were then sequenced. In the original analysis: Shannon entropy and Simpson indices were used to quantify the repertoire diversity of productive TCR beta rearrangements. To assess clonal expansion, the frequencies of the 100 most abundant productive TCR beta clonotypes were added up as a share of total reads. The TRB repertoires were scored with a self-reactivity index built on which amino acids appear at CDR3beta positions 6 and 7. Two-way ANOVA was applied to the repertoire analyses, whereas Student t or Mann-Whitney tests were applied to the flow cytometric analyses. The clones in this table, taken by TCRdb from immuneACCESS, are in-frame only. Not every clone is retained; where verified, under half of the shortfall comes from an unresolved V gene, and the cause of the rest is unknown. That table furnishes V, J and clone size, whereas the DNA furnished D and trimming. A total of 20,000 to 25,000 clones appear in this sample, around 97% of them only once. 1% to 1.5% of the sample comes from the top ten.

From its cysteine to its phenylalanine, the CDR3 spans 14 amino acids. This entry keeps only the CDR3 DNA: 42 bases, framed from base 1. V sheds 0 bases and J sheds 7 bases, leaving 11 bases between their ends. The CDR1 and CDR2 encoded by the germline V gene (reference sequence) are SGHKS and YYEKEE. This specimen belongs to a study of regulatory and conventional T cells in RAG deficiency listed by TCRdb under 2017. Study-level background: High-throughput TCR beta sequencing was used to compare the diversity and composition of the Treg, conventional CD4+ and CD8+ T cell repertoires of RAG-deficient patients with those of healthy controls.

Before genomic DNA extraction, conventional CD4+ T cells were purified from blood as CD25-low CD127-high cells. For repertoire analyses, the comparison group consisted of fewer than ten healthy control donors. General conclusions and limits of the study: Shorter CDR3 lengths were found in all patient T-cell subsets, and >90% Treg-Tconv repertoire overlap at nucleotide and amino acid level was observed in Omenn syndrome patients. In Omenn syndrome patients, sorted CD25-high CD127-low cells may represent peripherally activated cells rather than bona fide Treg cells. Compared with control T-cell subpopulations, the RAG-deficient patients had markedly lower Shannon entropy and higher Simpson indices. Some T-cell subset analyses were not done for some subjects. In Omenn syndrome and CID/AS patients compared with controls, roughly 97-fold fewer unique TCR beta sequences were detected from Treg cells, versus around 9.5-fold fewer for other subsets.

These same records also appear under a second study, on regulatory T cells. As the second publication notes: The multiplex PCR used 52 forward TRBV primers and 13 reverse TRBJ primers, with assay-based and computational corrections for amplification bias. Restricted unique TRB V-J pairs and skewed V and J gene usage were observed in patient repertoires, most markedly in regulatory T cells. Between CD3G-deficient patients and healthy controls, the study compared T-cell receptor beta repertoires in sorted regulatory T cells, conventional CD4+ T cells and CD8+ T cells. Peripheral blood mononuclear cells were isolated by Ficoll density separation. Within the immunoSEQ assay, multiplex PCR amplified rearranged TRB loci from genomic DNA. Sequencing of the TRB amplicons was done on an Illumina HiSeq platform. Custom algorithms error-filtered the raw sequences and aligned them to reference gene sequences, after which the immunoSEQ online tools were used for analysis. Productive and nonproductive TRB rearrangement frequencies were evaluated among both unique and total sequences. Groups were compared by t tests, Mann-Whitney tests or two-way ANOVA performed in Prism software.

The receptor was isolated from a human donor in good health. The sequence is built from TRBV5-5 and TRBJ1-5, and possibly TRBD1, on 6 matching bases. Source material: CD25- CD4+ T cells sorted from blood. The CDR3 is CASSLEGRGQPQHF. The nucleotide sequence is TGTGCCAGCAGCTTGGAGGGCAGGGGCCAGCCCCAGCATTTT.